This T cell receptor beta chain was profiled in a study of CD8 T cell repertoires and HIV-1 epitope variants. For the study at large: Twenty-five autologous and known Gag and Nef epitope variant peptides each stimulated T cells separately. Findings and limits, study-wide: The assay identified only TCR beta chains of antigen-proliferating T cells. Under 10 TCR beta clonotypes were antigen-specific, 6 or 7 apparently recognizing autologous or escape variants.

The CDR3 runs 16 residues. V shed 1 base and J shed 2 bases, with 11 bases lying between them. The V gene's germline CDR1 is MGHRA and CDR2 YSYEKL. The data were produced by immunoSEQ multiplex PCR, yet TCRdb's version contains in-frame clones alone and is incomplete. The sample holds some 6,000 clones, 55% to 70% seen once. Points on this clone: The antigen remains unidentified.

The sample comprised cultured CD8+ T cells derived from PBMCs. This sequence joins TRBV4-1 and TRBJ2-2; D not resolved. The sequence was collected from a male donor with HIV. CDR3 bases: TGCGCCAGCAGCCAAGGTGATCGTACTAACACCGGGGAGCTGTTTTTT. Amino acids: CASSQGDRTNTGELFF.